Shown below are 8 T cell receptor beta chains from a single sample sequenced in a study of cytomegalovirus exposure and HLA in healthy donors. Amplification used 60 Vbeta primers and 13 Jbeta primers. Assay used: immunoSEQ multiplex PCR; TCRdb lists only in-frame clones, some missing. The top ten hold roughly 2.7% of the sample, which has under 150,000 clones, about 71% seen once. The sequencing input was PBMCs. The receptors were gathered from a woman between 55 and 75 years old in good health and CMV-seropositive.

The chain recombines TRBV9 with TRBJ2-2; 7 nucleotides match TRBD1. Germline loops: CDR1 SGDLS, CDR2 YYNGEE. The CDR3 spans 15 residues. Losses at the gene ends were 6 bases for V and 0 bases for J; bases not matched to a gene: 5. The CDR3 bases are TGTGCCAGCAAGGGACAGAACTCGAACACCGGGGAGCTGTTTTTT. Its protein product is CASKGQNSNTGELFF.

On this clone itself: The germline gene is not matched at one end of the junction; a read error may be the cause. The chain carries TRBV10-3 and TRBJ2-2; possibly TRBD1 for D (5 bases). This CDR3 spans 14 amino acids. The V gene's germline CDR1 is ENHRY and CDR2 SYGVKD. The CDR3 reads CAISTGRNAGELFF. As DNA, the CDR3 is TGTGCCATCAGTACAGGCCGGAACGCCGGGGAGCTGTTTTTT.

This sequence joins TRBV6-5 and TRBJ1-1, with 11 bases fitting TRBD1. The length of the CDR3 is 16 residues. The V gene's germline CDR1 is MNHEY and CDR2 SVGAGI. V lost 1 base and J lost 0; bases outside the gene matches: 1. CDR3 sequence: CASSYWDRGLNTEAFF. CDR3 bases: TGTGCCAGCAGTTACTGGGACAGGGGGTTGAACACTGAAGCTTTCTTT.

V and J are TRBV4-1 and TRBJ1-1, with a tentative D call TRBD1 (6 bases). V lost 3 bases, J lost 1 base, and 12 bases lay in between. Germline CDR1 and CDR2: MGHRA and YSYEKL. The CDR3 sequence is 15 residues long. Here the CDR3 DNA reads TGCGCCAGCAGCCATCTGGGGACAACGAACACTGAAGCTTTCTTT. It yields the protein CASSHLGTTNTEAFF.

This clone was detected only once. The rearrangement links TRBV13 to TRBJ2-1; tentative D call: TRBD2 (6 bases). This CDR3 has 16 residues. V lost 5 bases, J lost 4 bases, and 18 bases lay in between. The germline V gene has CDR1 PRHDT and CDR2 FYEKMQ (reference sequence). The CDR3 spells CASSLPAGIPYNEQFF. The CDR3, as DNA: TGTGCCAGCAGCCTACCTGCGGGGATCCCTTACAATGAGCAGTTCTTC.

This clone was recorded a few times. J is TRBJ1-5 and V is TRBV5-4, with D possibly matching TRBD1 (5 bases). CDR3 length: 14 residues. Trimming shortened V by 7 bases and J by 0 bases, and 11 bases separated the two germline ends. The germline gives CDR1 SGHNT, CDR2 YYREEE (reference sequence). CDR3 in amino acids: CASSQGGSNQPQHF. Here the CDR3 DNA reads TGTGCCAGCTCCCAGGGCGGTAGCAATCAGCCCCAGCATTTT.

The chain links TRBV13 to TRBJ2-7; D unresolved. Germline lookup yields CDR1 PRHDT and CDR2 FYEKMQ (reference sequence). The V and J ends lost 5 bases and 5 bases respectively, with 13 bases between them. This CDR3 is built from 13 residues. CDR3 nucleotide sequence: TGTGCCAGCAGCGGCACGGGTGGCCACGAGCAGTACTTC. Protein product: CASSGTGGHEQYF.

This CDR3 reads CASSLARQDWGDTQYF. The CDR3 DNA is TGCGCCAGCAGCTTGGCTAGACAGGACTGGGGAGATACGCAGTATTTT. The gene calls are TRBV5-1 and TRBJ2-3; D might be TRBD1 (6 bases). This CDR3 comprises 16 residues. V was trimmed by 0 bases and J by 5 bases, leaving 16 bases between them. The germline CDR1 and CDR2 sequences are SGHRS and YFSETQ. The complete variable domain, with remaining parts taken from reference TRBV5-1 and TRBJ2-3, reads KAGVTQTPRYLIKTRGQQVTLSCSPISGHRSVSWYQQTPGQGLQFLFEYFSETQRNKGNFPGRFSGRQFSNSRSEMNVSTLELGDSALYLCASSLARQDWGDTQYFGPGTRLTVL.